This T cell receptor beta chain was recovered during a study of blood T cell repertoires in COVID-19 (TCRdb year 2020). With regard to the full study: Collaborator samples came from the United States, Italy and Spain and covered acute and convalescent phases of COVID-19. Subjects who had been exposed to COVID-19, were actively infected with it, or had recovered from it provided the deeply sampled blood TCRbeta repertoires that made up the dataset. The prospective study material was composed of cDNA or gDNA derived from T cells, B-cell-depleted T cells, or PBMCs. The repertoires were released in a freely available public database intended as a resource for research on the immune response to SARS-CoV-2. The samples were drawn from two sources: the first 160 participants of the ongoing ImmuneRACE study, and 950 to 1,500 subjects contributed by 6 global collaborators. Sample metadata almost always included a de-identified subject ID, COVID-19 status, age in years and sex. Where available, HLA class I and class II types were taken from metadata supplied by the sample provider and were not determined by assay-based typing. The paper's findings and limits, for the study overall: The amount of clinical and demographic metadata varied by source and participant and was provided uncurated.

V drops 0 bases and J drops 0 bases, leaving 9 bases in between. The germline V gene (reference sequence) gives CDR1 as MNHEY and CDR2 as SMNVEV. The CDR3 has 16 amino acids, counting the end cysteine and phenylalanine. Just CDR3 DNA is preserved here, 48 bases in frame from base 1. This clone is categorized as medium-sized (0.01 to 0.1%). What this receptor recognizes is not known. Base qualities are not recorded, but no much larger clone differs from it by a single base. TCRbeta CDR3 regions were amplified from genomic DNA using the immunoSEQ Assay, a bias-controlled multiplex PCR. Per the authors' processing: The number of nucleated cells in each sample was estimated by amplification of reference gene primers within the assay. To quantify the absolute abundance of each unique TCRbeta CDR3 rearrangement, sequence reads were collapsed and filtered. Productive Simpson clonality was computed per sample as the square root of Simpson's diversity index over productive rearrangements. Entries here come from immuneACCESS through TCRdb and include only in-frame sequences with V and J called. Some clones fail to appear in such tables; in the studies checked, an unresolved V gene covers under half of the shortfall, and the cause of the remainder is unknown. V, J and clone size are those of that table, while D and trimming were read from the DNA. The sample profile shows about 410,000 clones; 75% to 90% of them were found once. The ten largest clones take up about 1.6% of the sample.

One collaborating source in Seattle enrolled patients while the patients were actively infected and followed the patients over time throughout the course of disease. The collaborating institutions used their own protocols to collect whole blood in K2EDTA tubes. For TCRbeta analysis, collaborator samples were shipped as frozen whole blood, as isolated PBMCs, or as DNA extracted from either sample type. Sequencing used peripheral blood. The rearranged chain carries TRBV27 and TRBJ1-3; TRBD1 is a weak D gene call, 5 bases matching. The TCR was taken from a middle-aged woman with COVID-19, enrolled during active disease. The DNA sequence reads TGTGCCAGCAGTTTATCCTCGGGGGGCTCTGGAAACACCATATATTTT. Translated, this gives CASSLSSGGSGNTIYF.